A selection of T cell receptor beta chains follows, all from one sample in a study of cytomegalovirus exposure and HLA in healthy donors. The assay was immunoSEQ multiplex PCR, and TCRdb's table has in-frame clones only and misses some. The sample includes 150,000 to 200,000 clones, about 82% of them seen just once. The specimen was PBMCs. The receptor source for this set is a woman between 18 and 29 years old in good health and CMV-seronegative. CDR3s include the opening cysteine and the closing phenylalanine or tryptophan. A D gene is named only where the DNA matches it firmly. Only part of the rows carry a size: once, few, many, or a class if the clone is expanded.

V gene,clone size,J gene,D gene,CDR3 DNA,CDR3 protein
TRBV5-1,.,TRBJ2-7,TRBD1,TGCGCCAGCAGCCTTTCCGGGACAGGCTACGAGCAGTACTTC,CASSLSGTGYEQYF
TRBV9,.,TRBJ2-1,TRBD2,TGTGCCAGCAGCGTAGGGGACTACCTAGGTCATGAGCAGTTCTTC,CASSVGDYLGHEQFF
TRBV5-1,.,TRBJ1-2,.,TGCGCCAGCAGCTCGACAGGTTGGGACTATGGCTACACCTTC,CASSSTGWDYGYTF
TRBV5-1,few,TRBJ1-1,.,TGCGCCAGCAGCTTGAAGGGGCACTTGAACACTGAAGCTTTCTTT,CASSLKGHLNTEAFF
TRBV19,.,TRBJ2-1,TRBD1,TGTGCCAGTACTAGTAGAAGAGACAGGGTGAACAATGAGCAGTTCTTC,CASTSRRDRVNNEQFF
TRBV5-1,.,TRBJ1-4,.,TGCGCCAGCAGCTTGGCCGGAGGGGCAACTAATGAAAAACTGTTTTTT,CASSLAGGATNEKLFF
TRBV19,.,TRBJ2-7,.,TGTGCCAGTAGTATAGGGAGACAGAACGGCGAGCAGTACTTC,CASSIGRQNGEQYF
TRBV11-1,.,TRBJ2-2,TRBD2,TGTGCCAGCAGCTTAAGGCGGCAGCGGGGCGGGGAGCTGTTTTTT,CASSLRRQRGGELFF
TRBV4-1,.,TRBJ2-5,TRBD2,TGCGCCAGCAGCTTCCGGACTAGCGGGGGCTTCCAAGAGACCCAGTACTTC,CASSFRTSGGFQETQYF
TRBV7-9,.,TRBJ2-7,TRBD1,TGTGCCAGCAGCTTAAGGGACAGGGTCATCTACGAGCAGTACTTC,CASSLRDRVIYEQYF
TRBV5-1,.,TRBJ2-1,.,TGCGCCAGCAGCACCTCCGGGGCAGGGGCCGACAATGAGCAGTTCTTC,CASSTSGAGADNEQFF
TRBV10-2,.,TRBJ2-1,TRBD2,TGCGCCAGGACTCCTCTAGCGGGGGCGAGGAATGAGCAGTTCTTC,CARTPLAGARNEQFF
TRBV4-2,many,TRBJ2-7,.,TGTGCCAGCAGCCAAGCCGTTAGCTCCTACGAGCAGTACTTC,CASSQAVSSYEQYF
TRBV5-1,.,TRBJ2-7,.,TGCGCCAGCAGCGCAGAAGTAACCTACGAGCAGTACTTC,CASSAEVTYEQYF
TRBV5-8,.,TRBJ1-1,TRBD1,TGTGCCAGCAGCTCAGGACAGGGAGGCACTGAAGCTTTCTTT,CASSSGQGGTEAFF
TRBV7-2,.,TRBJ2-7,.,TGTGCCAGCAGCTTAGCCGGGGGTGGAGTCGAGCAGTACTTC,CASSLAGGGVEQYF
TRBV19,.,TRBJ1-1,.,TGTGCCAGTACACTTACCCTGAACACTGAAGCTTTCTTT,CASTLTLNTEAFF
TRBV5-1,few,TRBJ2-7,.,TGCGCCAGCAGCGCGGGACCCGAGGGACCCTACGAGCAGTACTTC,CASSAGPEGPYEQYF
TRBV10-3,.,TRBJ1-3,TRBD1,TGTGCCATCAGTGTGGGAGACAGGGGGCTCTCTGGAAACACCATATATTTT,CAISVGDRGLSGNTIYF
TRBV19,.,TRBJ1-2,TRBD1,TGTGCCAGTAGTCCCGGGACAGGGGGCCCCCATTATGGCTACACCTTC,CASSPGTGGPHYGYTF
TRBV11-2,.,TRBJ1-2,.,TGTGCCAGCAGCTTCGGAGCCGGGGTTAACTATGGCTACACCTTC,CASSFGAGVNYGYTF
TRBV5-1,.,TRBJ2-3,TRBD2,TGCGCCAGCAGCTTGGTTGCGGGGGAGACCACAGATACGCAGTATTTT,CASSLVAGETTDTQYF